This TCR beta chain was observed in a study of cytotoxic CD8 clonotypes in ibrutinib-treated CLL. Per the germline V gene, CDR1 is SGHTA and CDR2 is FQGTGA. V was pared by 4 bases and J by 7 bases, with 5 bases of the junction left unmatched. CDR3 length equals 15 residues. Sequencing used immunoSEQ multiplex PCR; TCRdb keeps in-frame clones, though not all of them. The sample lists 250,000 to 350,000 clones, around 76% occurring once. This chain joins TRBV7-3 and TRBJ2-2, with 11 positions matching TRBD1. Here the sequenced sample was PBMCs, taken at disease progression, from a patient treated with ibrutinib. The TCR comes from a human donor with chronic lymphocytic leukemia. The CDR3 is CASSSGQGAGGELFF. CDR3 bases: TGTGCCAGCAGCTCCGGACAGGGGGCGGGCGGGGAGCTGTTTTTT. Filled out from reference TRBV7-3 and TRBJ2-2, the complete variable domain reads GAGVSQTPSNKVTEKGKYVELRCDPISGHTALYWYRQSLGQGPEFLIYFQGTGAADDSGLPNDRFFAVRPEGSVSTLKIQRTERGDSAVYLCASSSGQGAGGELFFGEGSRLTVL.